The 24 T cell receptor beta chains below all came from one sample that was sequenced in a study of blood T cell repertoires in COVID-19. The protocol was immunoSEQ multiplex PCR, while the TCRdb copy is restricted to in-frame clones and leaves out a portion. This sample carries 60,000 to 85,000 clones, 89% of them seen once, and the ten largest clones take 4% to 5%. Source material: peripheral blood. Receptor source: a woman aged 50 to 65 with active COVID-19.

The rearrangement uses TRBV5-1 and TRBJ2-5; 9 bases are shared with TRBD2. The V gene end was trimmed by 5 bases and the J gene end by 6 bases; junction bases not matched to a gene: 14. CDR1 is SGHRS and CDR2 is YFSETQ in the germline V gene. The CDR3 totals 16 residues. CDR3 in amino acids: CASSPYVAGGPQTQYF. The CDR3 DNA reads as TGCGCCAGCAGTCCCTATGTGGCGGGAGGGCCTCAGACCCAGTACTTC.

The chain uses TRBV4-1 and TRBJ2-5; TRBD2 is a possible D gene (6 bases). From germline, CDR1 is MGHRA and CDR2 YSYEKL. The CDR3 loop spans 15 amino acids. V was shortened by 1 base and J by 1 base, with 10 bases between the two germline ends. CDR3 sequence: CASSQGGSGQETQYF. The CDR3 DNA reads as TGCGCCAGCAGCCAAGGGGGTAGCGGCCAAGAGACCCAGTACTTC.

V usage is TRBV2 and J usage is TRBJ2-7; 9 positions match TRBD2. The ends lost 6 bases at V and 5 bases at J; junction bases unmatched: 5. Germline lookup yields CDR1 SNHLY and CDR2 FYNNEI. The CDR3 runs to 13 residues. The CDR3 is CASSGLASDEQYF. The CDR3 bases are TGTGCCAGCAGCGGACTAGCGTCCGACGAGCAGTACTTC.

V and J are TRBV28 and TRBJ2-7; maybe TRBD1 (6 bases). Looked up from germline, CDR1 is MDHEN and CDR2 is SYDVKM. The CDR3 extends over 13 amino acids. The V end was cut by 4 bases, the J end by 5 bases, with 12 bases between. The CDR3 DNA sequence: TGTGCCAGCAGTTCCCCAGGGGATAACGAGCAGTACTTC. Translation gives CASSSPGDNEQYF.

The CDR3 sequence is CASSIGGFTEAFF. For the CDR3, the DNA is TGTGCCAGTAGTATTGGGGGGTTCACTGAAGCTTTCTTT. The rearrangement links TRBV19 to TRBJ1-1; D is perhaps TRBD1 (5 bases). V was clipped by 3 bases and J by 4 bases, with 9 bases between them. Per the germline V gene, CDR1 is LNHDA and CDR2 is SQIVND (reference sequence). The CDR3 loop spans 13 amino acids. Together with reference TRBV19 and TRBJ1-1, the CDR3 gives the full variable domain: DGGITQSPKYLFRKEGQNVTLSCEQNLNHDAMYWYRQDPGQGLRLIYYSQIVNDFQKGDIAEGYSVSREKKESFPLTVTSAQKNPTAFYLCASSIGGFTEAFFGQGTRLTVV.

This chain uses TRBV7-9 with TRBJ2-7, with TRBD2 matching 10 bases. This CDR3 has 15 amino acids. With 1 base clipped from V and 3 bases from J, the junction kept 3 bases outside the gene matches. CDR1 is SEHNR, CDR2 FQNEAQ, per germline (reference sequence). The CDR3 nucleotides are TGTGCCAGCAGCTTAGTAGGGACTAGCGTCTACGAGCAGTACTTC. Translation gives CASSLVGTSVYEQYF.

The chain carries TRBV5-3 and TRBJ1-5; 8 bases agree with TRBD1. TRBV5-3 qualifies as an ORF whose function is uncertain. J gave up 8 bases and V 5 bases, and 12 bases lay outside the gene matches. The CDR3 has 15 amino acids. This chain's CDR3 is CARRRDDRGGKPQHF. The CDR3 region has the DNA TGTGCCAGAAGGAGAGATGACAGGGGTGGAAAGCCCCAGCATTTT.

V usage is TRBV5-1 and J usage is TRBJ2-1, with 9 bases identical to TRBD2. CDR1 is SGHRS, CDR2 YFSETQ, per germline. This CDR3 is 16 amino acids long. V gave up 0 bases and J gave up 0 bases; unmatched junction bases: 1. The CDR3 nucleotides are TGCGCCAGCAGCTTGGGCGGGAGGGCCTCCTACAATGAGCAGTTCTTC. Its translation: CASSLGGRASYNEQFF.

This clone came up a few times. J is TRBJ1-2 and V is TRBV27, with no clear D. This CDR3 has 15 amino acids. Trimming removed 0 bases at V and 5 bases at J, with 13 bases between. The V gene's germline CDR1 is MNHEY and CDR2 SMNVEV (reference sequence). This CDR3 reads CASSLSPSGPYGYTF. CDR3 nucleotides: TGTGCCAGCAGTTTATCTCCCAGCGGGCCTTATGGCTACACCTTC.

The CDR3 DNA reads as TGTGCCAGCAGCTTAGTCAGGGGGAGCTCTGGGGCCAACGTCCTGACTTTC. Protein: CASSLVRGSSGANVLTF. The V gene is TRBV13, the J gene TRBJ2-6, with 7 bases aligning to TRBD1. CDR3 length: 17 amino acids. CDR1 and CDR2 from the germline V gene are PRHDT and FYEKMQ (reference sequence). J gave up 0 bases and V 1 base, and 3 bases lay outside the gene matches.

The chain carries TRBV6-5 and TRBJ2-7; 7 bases align to TRBD1. In germline, CDR1 is MNHEY, CDR2 SVGAGI. The trim removed 6 bases at V and 3 bases at J, leaving 8 bases unmatched. This CDR3 is built from 14 residues. CDR3 sequence reads: CASSHGTANYEQYF. The CDR3 nucleotides read TGTGCCAGCAGCCACGGGACAGCCAACTACGAGCAGTACTTC.

This sequence joins TRBV28 and TRBJ2-7, with D perhaps TRBD2 (5 bases). Germline CDR1 reads MDHEN; CDR2 reads SYDVKM. The CDR3 is 15 amino acids. The germline V and J ends were trimmed by 6 bases and 2 bases, with 17 bases remaining between them. CDR3 bases: TGTGCCAGCAGCTCGGGATTAGGCGCTCCCTACGAGCAGTACTTC. Translated: CASSSGLGAPYEQYF.

This rearrangement joins TRBV6-5 to TRBJ1-5; no definite D call. This CDR3 is 13 amino acids long. Germline CDR1 and CDR2: MNHEY and SVGAGI. V was pared by 6 bases and J by 7 bases, with 13 bases between. The CDR3, as DNA: TGTGCCAGCAGGCCATCGGGAAACCAGCCCCAGCATTTT. The encoded protein is CASRPSGNQPQHF.

The chain uses TRBV5-5 and TRBJ2-2; TRBD1 aligns across 8 bases. The CDR3 totals 15 residues. The trim removed 2 bases at V and 4 bases at J, leaving 4 bases unmatched. Germline V CDR1 and CDR2: SGHKS, YYEKEE (reference sequence). CDR3 sequence: CASSFGQGATGELFF. The CDR3 region has the DNA TGTGCCAGCAGCTTCGGGCAGGGGGCCACCGGGGAGCTGTTTTTT.

This rearrangement joins TRBV19 to TRBJ1-4, with D possibly being TRBD1 (6 bases). Germline loops: CDR1 LNHDA, CDR2 SQIVND (reference sequence). This CDR3 spans 16 amino acids. V was pared by 4 bases and J by 8 bases, with 20 bases between. The CDR3 bases are TGTGCCAGTAGTACCGTAGGACAGACCCGAGGGGAAAAACTGTTTTTT. Its protein is CASSTVGQTRGEKLFF.

V is TRBV5-1 and J is TRBJ2-1, with 9 bases identical to TRBD1. The germline V gene encodes CDR1 SGHRS and CDR2 YFSETQ. V shed 2 bases and J 1 base; nucleotides not matched to a gene: 1. The CDR3 spans 15 residues. This chain's CDR3 is CASSFGQGSYNEQFF. The CDR3 DNA reads TGCGCCAGCAGCTTCGGACAGGGGTCCTACAATGAGCAGTTCTTC.

This chain links TRBV19 with TRBJ2-5, with no clear D. CDR3 length: 11 residues. V dropped 5 bases and J dropped 2 bases, with 3 bases sitting between them. Germline V gene sequence: CDR1 LNHDA, CDR2 SQIVND (reference sequence). This CDR3 reads CASSLQETQYF. The CDR3 nucleotides are TGTGCCAGTAGTCTACAAGAGACCCAGTACTTC.

This chain uses TRBV6-2 or TRBV6-3 with TRBJ2-2; a weak D match, TRBD2 (6 bases). Germline-derived CDR1 and CDR2 are MNHEY and SVGEGT. Trimming removed 5 bases from V and 3 bases from J, with 10 bases in between. The length of the CDR3 is 14 residues. The CDR3: CASSSSGDTGELFF. CDR3 nucleotide sequence: TGTGCCAGCAGTAGTAGCGGAGACACCGGGGAGCTGTTTTTT.

V is TRBV13 and J is TRBJ2-2, with D possibly matching TRBD2 (5 bases). Germline CDR1 reads PRHDT; CDR2 reads FYEKMQ (reference sequence). Trimming pared 0 bases from V and 7 bases from J, leaving 12 bases between. The CDR3 loop spans 15 amino acids. CDR3 nucleotides: TGTGCCAGCAGCTTAGGGCGGAGCCGGGGCGGGGAGCTGTTTTTT. Translation gives CASSLGRSRGGELFF.

The chain uses TRBV7-9 and TRBJ2-7; 7 bases line up with TRBD2. The junction had 6 bases not matched to a gene; V was cut back by 4 bases and J by 3 bases. The germline V gene encodes CDR1 SEHNR and CDR2 FQNEAQ (reference sequence). CDR3 length: 14 residues. This CDR3 is CASSSGLGGYEQYF. The CDR3 DNA reads TGTGCCAGCAGCTCTGGACTAGGCGGCTACGAGCAGTACTTC.

The genes are TRBV2 and TRBJ2-2; D not certain. The CDR3 totals 15 residues. Germline V gene lookup returns CDR1 SNHLY and CDR2 FYNNEI. V lost 4 bases and J 4 bases, leaving 13 bases between the germline ends. Here the CDR3 reads CASSGRDSVTGELFF. The CDR3 DNA follows: TGTGCCAGCAGTGGAAGAGATTCGGTCACCGGGGAGCTGTTTTTT.

This chain connects TRBV11-3 to TRBJ2-3; 7 positions agree with TRBD2. The V segment lost 5 bases and the J segment 1 base; nucleotides outside the gene matches: 3. CDR3 length: 14 residues. Germline V CDR1 and CDR2: SGHNT, YENEEA. For the CDR3, the DNA is TGTGCCAGCAGCCCAAGCGGGGGCACAGATACGCAGTATTTT. Its translation is CASSPSGGTDTQYF. The complete variable domain, with remaining parts taken from reference TRBV11-3 and TRBJ2-3, reads EAGVVQSPRYKIIEKKQPVAFWCNPISGHNTLYWYLQNLGQGPELLIRYENEEAVDDSQLPKDRFSAERLKGVDSTLKIQPAELGDSAVYLCASSPSGGTDTQYFGPGTRLTVL.

The chain recombines TRBV28 with TRBJ1-5; 7 bases map to TRBD1. This CDR3 spans 14 amino acids. V lost 3 bases to trimming and J lost 6 bases; unmatched junction nucleotides: 5. CDR1 is MDHEN, CDR2 SYDVKM, per germline. CDR3 bases: TGTGCCAGCAGTTTCTTACAGGGGCGTCAGCCCCAGCATTTT. Its translation: CASSFLQGRQPQHF.

The genes are TRBV11-2 and TRBJ1-3, with D perhaps matching TRBD1 (6 bases). The CDR3 is 19 amino acids. With 5 bases removed from V and 2 bases from J, the gap between germline ends came to 25 bases. Germline CDR1 reads SGHAT; CDR2 reads FQNNGV. Written as DNA, the CDR3 is TGTGCCAGCAGCCCCTATAGGGGTACTCGACAGGAGCCTGGAAACACCATATATTTT. Amino acids: CASSPYRGTRQEPGNTIYF.